The 5 T cell receptor beta chains listed next were all sequenced from one sample in a study of CD8 T cells in Susac syndrome. RNA in amounts of roughly 0.5 to 1 ug was reverse transcribed with random hexamers. One entry per CDR3 protein, called by TCRdb with MiXCR from the immunoSEQ multiplex PCR reads. The table records under 200,000 distinct CDR3 sequences, roughly 95% of them present only once. Sequenced: CD8+ T cells from PBMCs. These receptors came from a human donor with multiple sclerosis.

The chain links TRBV12-3 or TRBV12-4 to TRBJ1-1; D ambiguous. V lost 7 bases and J 2 bases, leaving 8 bases between the germline ends. The CDR3 covers 12 residues. CDR3 DNA sequence: TGTGCCAGCACCACTAGCAACACTGAAGCTTTCTTT. It is translated as CASTTSNTEAFF.

CDR3 in amino acids: CASSISFVVQPQHF. CDR3 sequence (DNA): TGTGCCAGTAGTATTAGTTTTGTCGTTCAGCCCCAGCATTTT. The gene calls are TRBV19 and TRBJ1-5; D is unresolved. The CDR3 has 14 amino acids. V was pared by 3 bases and J by 6 bases, with 12 bases between. Per germline, CDR1 LNHDA and CDR2 SQIVND (reference sequence).

V is TRBV12-3 or TRBV12-4 and J is TRBJ1-5, with 7 bases that match TRBD1. V dropped 3 bases and J dropped 4; count of bases not matched to a gene: 6. CDR3 size: 15 residues. Here the CDR3 DNA reads TGTGCCAGCAGTTTCAGGGGGTTGAAGAATCAGCCCCAGCATTTT. It yields the protein CASSFRGLKNQPQHF.

The V gene is TRBV29-1, the J gene TRBJ2-1; maybe TRBD2 (6 bases). Germline V gene sequence: CDR1 SQVTM, CDR2 ANQGSEA. The CDR3 is 11 residues long. V was clipped by 6 bases and J by 10 bases, with 13 bases between them. The CDR3 DNA reads TGCAGCGTGGAGGGATTCTTGGAGCAGTTCTTC. This encodes CSVEGFLEQFF.

This chain connects TRBV28 to TRBJ2-7; 10 positions agree with TRBD2. The CDR3 consists of 15 residues. Germline V gene data show CDR1 as MDHEN and CDR2 as SYDVKM. The V and J ends lost 5 bases and 3 bases, in that order; junction bases with no gene match: 7. The CDR3 sequence is CASSQGRTSGYEQYF. In nucleotides, the CDR3 is TGTGCCAGCAGTCAAGGTAGGACTAGCGGCTACGAGCAGTACTTC.